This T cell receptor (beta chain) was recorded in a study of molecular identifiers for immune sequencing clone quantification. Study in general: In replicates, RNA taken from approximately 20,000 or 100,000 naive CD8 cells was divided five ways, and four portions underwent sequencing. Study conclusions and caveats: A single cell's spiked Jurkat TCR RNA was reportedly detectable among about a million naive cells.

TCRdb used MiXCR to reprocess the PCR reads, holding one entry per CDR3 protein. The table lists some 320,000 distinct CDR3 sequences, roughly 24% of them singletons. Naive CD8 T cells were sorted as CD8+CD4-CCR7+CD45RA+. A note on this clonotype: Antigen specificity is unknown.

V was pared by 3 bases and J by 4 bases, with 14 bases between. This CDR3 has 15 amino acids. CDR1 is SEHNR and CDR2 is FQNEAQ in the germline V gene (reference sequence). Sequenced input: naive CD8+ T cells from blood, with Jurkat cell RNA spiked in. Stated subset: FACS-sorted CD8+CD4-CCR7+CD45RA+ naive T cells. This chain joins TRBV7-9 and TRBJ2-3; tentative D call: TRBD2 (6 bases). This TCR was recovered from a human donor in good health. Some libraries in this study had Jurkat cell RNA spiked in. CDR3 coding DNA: TGTGCCAGCAGCTTTCGTCCGGGAGTGTCAGATACGCAGTATTTT. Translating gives CASSFRPGVSDTQYF.